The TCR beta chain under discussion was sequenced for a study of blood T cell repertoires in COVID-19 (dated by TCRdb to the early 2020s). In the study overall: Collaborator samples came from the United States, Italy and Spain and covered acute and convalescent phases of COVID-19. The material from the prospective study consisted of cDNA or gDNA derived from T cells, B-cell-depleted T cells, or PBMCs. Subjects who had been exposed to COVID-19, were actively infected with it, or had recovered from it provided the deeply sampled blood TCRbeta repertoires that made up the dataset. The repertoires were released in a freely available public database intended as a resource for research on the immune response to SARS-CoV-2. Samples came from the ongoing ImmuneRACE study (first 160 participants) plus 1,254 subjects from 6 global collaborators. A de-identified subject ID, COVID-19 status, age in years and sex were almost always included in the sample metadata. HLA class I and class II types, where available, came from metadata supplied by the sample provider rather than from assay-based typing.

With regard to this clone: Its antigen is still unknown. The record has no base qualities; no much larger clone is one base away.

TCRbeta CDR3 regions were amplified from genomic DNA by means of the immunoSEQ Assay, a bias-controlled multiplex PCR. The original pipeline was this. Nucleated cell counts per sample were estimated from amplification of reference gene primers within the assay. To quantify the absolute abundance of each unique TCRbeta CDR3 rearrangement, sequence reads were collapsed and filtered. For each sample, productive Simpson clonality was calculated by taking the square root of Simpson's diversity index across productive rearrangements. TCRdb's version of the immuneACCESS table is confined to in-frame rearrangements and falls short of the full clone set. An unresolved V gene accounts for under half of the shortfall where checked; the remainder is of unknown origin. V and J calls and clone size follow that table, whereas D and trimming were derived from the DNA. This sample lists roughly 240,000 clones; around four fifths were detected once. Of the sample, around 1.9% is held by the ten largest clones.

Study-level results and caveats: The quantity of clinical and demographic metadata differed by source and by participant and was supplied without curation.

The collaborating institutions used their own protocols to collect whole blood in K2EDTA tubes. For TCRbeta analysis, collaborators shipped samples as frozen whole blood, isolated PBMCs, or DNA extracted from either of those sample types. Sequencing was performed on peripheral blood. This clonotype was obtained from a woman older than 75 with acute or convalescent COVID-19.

The DNA sequence is given as TGTGCCAGCAGCGAACTAGCGGGGGCAATCACAGATACGCAGTATTTT. Its translation reads: CASSELAGAITDTQYF. The V gene is TRBV9 and the J gene is TRBJ2-3; the central 11 bases match TRBD2. From V the trimming removes 3 bases and from J it removes 2 bases, while the gene matches leave 5 bases of the junction unaccounted for. CDR1 SGDLS and CDR2 YYNGEE were looked up in the germline V gene. Inclusive of the bounding cysteine and phenylalanine, the CDR3 is 16 residues long. Only CDR3 DNA remains: 48 bases, in frame from the first base.